This T cell receptor beta chain was sequenced during a study of blood T cell repertoires in COVID-19. The V gene lost 3 bases and the J gene lost 6 bases, with 14 bases spanning the gap. Germline CDR1 MDHEN, CDR2 SYDVKM. This CDR3 has 14 residues. Clones were read by immunoSEQ multiplex PCR, and TCRdb kept only the in-frame ones, dropping some. The profile shows some 250,000 clones, about 83% of them singletons. This TCR was recovered from a young man who had recovered from COVID-19. Sequences were obtained from peripheral blood. The chain links TRBV28 to TRBJ1-1; the D gene is possibly TRBD1 (6 bases). The CDR3 reads CASSFRRTGPEAFF. The CDR3 DNA reads TGTGCCAGCAGTTTCCGGCGTACAGGGCCTGAAGCTTTCTTT.